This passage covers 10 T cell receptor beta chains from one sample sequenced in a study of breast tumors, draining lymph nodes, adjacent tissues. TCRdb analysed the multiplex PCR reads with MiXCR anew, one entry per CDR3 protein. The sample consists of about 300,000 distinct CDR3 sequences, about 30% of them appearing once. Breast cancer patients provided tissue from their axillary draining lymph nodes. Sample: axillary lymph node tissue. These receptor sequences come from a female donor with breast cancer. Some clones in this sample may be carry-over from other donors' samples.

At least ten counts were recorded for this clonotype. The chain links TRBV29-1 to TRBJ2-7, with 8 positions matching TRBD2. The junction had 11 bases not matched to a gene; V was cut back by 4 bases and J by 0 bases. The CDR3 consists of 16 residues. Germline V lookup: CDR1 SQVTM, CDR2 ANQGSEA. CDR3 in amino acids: CSVAPRGGGSSYEQYF. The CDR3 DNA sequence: TGCAGCGTTGCCCCCAGGGGCGGGGGGTCCTCCTACGAGCAGTACTTC.

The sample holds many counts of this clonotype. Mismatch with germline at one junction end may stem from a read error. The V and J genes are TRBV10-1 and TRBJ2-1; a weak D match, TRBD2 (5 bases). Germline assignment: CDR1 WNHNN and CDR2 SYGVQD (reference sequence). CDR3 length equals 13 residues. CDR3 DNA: TGCGCCAGCAGTGACGGTGGGAGCAATCAGCAGTTCTTC. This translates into CASSDGGSNQQFF.

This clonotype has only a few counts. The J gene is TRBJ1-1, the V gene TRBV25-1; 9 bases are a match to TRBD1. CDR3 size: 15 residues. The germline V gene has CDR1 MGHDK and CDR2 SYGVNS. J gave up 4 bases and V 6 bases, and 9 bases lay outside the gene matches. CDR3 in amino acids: CASRRTGQGSTEAFF. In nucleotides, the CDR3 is TGTGCCAGCAGGAGGACGGGACAGGGATCCACTGAAGCTTTCTTT.

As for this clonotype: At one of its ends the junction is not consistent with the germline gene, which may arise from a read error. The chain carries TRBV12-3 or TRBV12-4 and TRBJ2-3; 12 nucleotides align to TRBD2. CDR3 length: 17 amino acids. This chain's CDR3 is CAISDSTTSGSTDTQYF. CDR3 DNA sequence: TGTGCCATCAGTGACTCCACGACTAGCGGGAGCACAGATACACAGTATTTT.

The CDR3 region has the DNA TGCAGTGCTCACCTCCTAGCGCTGTCGACCACCGGGGAGCTGTTTTTT. It specifies CSAHLLALSTTGELFF. The chain is built from TRBV20-1 and TRBJ2-2, with a possible D match to TRBD2 (6 bases). Trimming shortened V by 5 bases and J by 4 bases, and 20 bases separated the two germline ends. This CDR3 comprises 16 residues. Germline V CDR1 and CDR2: DFQATT, SNEGSKA (reference sequence).

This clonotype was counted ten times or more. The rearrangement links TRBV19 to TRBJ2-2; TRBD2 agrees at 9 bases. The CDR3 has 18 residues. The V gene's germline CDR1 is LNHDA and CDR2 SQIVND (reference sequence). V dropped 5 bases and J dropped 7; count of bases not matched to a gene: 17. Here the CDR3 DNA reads TGTGCCAGTAGTCACCACTGGGGCGGGAGGGCCAACGGCGGGGAGCTGTTTTTT. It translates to CASSHHWGGRANGGELFF.

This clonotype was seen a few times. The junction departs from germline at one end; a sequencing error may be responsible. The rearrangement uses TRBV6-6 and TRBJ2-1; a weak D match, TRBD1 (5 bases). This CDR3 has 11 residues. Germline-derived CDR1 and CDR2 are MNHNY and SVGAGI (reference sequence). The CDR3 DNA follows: TGTGCCAGCAGTCACTCAGGGGAGCAGTTCTTC. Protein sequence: CASSHSGEQFF.

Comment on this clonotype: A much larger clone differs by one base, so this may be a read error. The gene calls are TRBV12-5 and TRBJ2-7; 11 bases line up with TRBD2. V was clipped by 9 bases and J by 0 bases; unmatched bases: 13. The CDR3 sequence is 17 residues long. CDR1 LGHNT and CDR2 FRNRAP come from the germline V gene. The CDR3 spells CARGGTSGKRSSYEQYF. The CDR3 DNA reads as TGTGCTAGGGGCGGGACTAGCGGAAAAAGGAGCTCCTACGAGCAGTACTTC. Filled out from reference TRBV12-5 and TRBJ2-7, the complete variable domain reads DARVTQTPRHKVTEMGQEVTMRCQPILGHNTVFWYRQTMMQGLELLAYFRNRAPLDDSGMPKDRFSAEMPDATLATLKIQPSEPRDSAVYFCARGGTSGKRSSYEQYFGPGTRLTVT.

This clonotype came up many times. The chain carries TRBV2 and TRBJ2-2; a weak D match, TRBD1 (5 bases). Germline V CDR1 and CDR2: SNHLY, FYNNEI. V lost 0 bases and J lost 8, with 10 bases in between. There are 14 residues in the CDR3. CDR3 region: CASSEAGLEGELFF. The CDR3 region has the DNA TGTGCCAGCAGTGAAGCGGGGCTGGAAGGGGAGCTGTTTTTT.

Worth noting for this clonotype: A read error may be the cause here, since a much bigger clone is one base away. CDR3 sequence: CASSPGLAGIAEQYF. DNA for the CDR3: TGCGCCAGCAGCCCGGGACTAGCGGGAATCGCCGAGCAGTACTTC. This sequence joins TRBV5-1 and TRBJ2-7, with TRBD2 identical over 13 bases. The V gene end was trimmed by 4 bases and the J gene end by 6 bases; junction bases not matched to a gene: 7. This CDR3 is 15 amino acids long. Germline CDR1 and CDR2: SGHRS and YFSETQ.